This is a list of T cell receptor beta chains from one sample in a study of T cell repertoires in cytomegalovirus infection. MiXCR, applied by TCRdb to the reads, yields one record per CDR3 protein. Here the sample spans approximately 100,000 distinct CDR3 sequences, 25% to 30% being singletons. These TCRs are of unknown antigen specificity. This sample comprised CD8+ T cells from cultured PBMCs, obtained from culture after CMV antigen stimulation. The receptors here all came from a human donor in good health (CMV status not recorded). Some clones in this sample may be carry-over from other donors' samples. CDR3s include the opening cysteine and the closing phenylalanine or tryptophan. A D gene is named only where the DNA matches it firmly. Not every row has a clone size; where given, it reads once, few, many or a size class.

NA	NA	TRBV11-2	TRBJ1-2	TGTGCCAGCAGCCCTGCGGCGTGGAACTATGGCTACACCTTC	CASSPAAWNYGYTF
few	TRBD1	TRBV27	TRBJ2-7	TGTGCCAGCAGTTTCGACAGGGGCAACGAGCAGTACTTC	CASSFDRGNEQYF
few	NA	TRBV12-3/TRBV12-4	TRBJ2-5	TGTGCCAGCAGTTCGGCTAGCCAAGAGACCCAGTACTTC	CASSSASQETQYF
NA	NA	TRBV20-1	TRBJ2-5	TGCAGTGCTAGGGGCACAGGGTATGAGACCCAGTACTTC	CSARGTGYETQYF
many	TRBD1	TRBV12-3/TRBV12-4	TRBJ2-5	TGTGCCAGCAGTCCCGGGACAGGGGAAGAGACCCAGTACTTC	CASSPGTGEETQYF
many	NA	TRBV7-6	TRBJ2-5	TGTGCCAGCAGCTTATCGGGCGGGGAAGAGACCCAGTACTTC	CASSLSGGEETQYF
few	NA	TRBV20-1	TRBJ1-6	TGCAGTGCTAGAGAGAGGGGTAATAATTCACCCCTCCACTTT	CSARERGNNSPLHF
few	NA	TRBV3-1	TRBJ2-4	TGTGCCAGCAGCCCCATTCCGGCTGGGGGAGACATTCAGTACTTC	CASSPIPAGGDIQYF
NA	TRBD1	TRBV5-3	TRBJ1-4	TGTGCCAGCAGCGCAGCCGGGACAGGTGATGAAAAACTGTTTTTT	CASSAAGTGDEKLFF
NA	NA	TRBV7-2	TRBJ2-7	TGTGCCAGCAGCTTAAATGTGGTTACCTACGAGCAGTACTTC	CASSLNVVTYEQYF
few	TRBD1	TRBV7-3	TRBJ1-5	TGTGCCAGCAGCTTGGGGACAGGGCTAGTGCCCCAGCATTTT	CASSLGTGLVPQHF
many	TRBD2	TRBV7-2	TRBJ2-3	TGTGCCAGCAGTAGTTGGGGGGGTGTGGATACGCAGTATTTT	CASSSWGGVDTQYF
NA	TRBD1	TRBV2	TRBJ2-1	TGTGCCAGCAGTGGGGCCAATCAGGGGGATGAGCAGTTCTTC	CASSGANQGDEQFF
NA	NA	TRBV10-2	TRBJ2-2	TGCGCCAGCAGTGTAGGGGCCGCGAACACCGGGGAGCTGTTTTTT	CASSVGAANTGELFF
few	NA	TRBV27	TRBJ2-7	TGTGCCAGCAGCGAAAGCCAGGGCGAGCAGTACTTC	CASSESQGEQYF
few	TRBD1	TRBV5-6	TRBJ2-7	TGTGCCAGCAGCTATGGACAGGGGGTAATCGAGCAGTACTTC	CASSYGQGVIEQYF
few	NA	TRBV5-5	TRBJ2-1	TGTGCCAGCAGCTTCTCATTTCTAGGGGATGAGCAGTTCTTC	CASSFSFLGDEQFF
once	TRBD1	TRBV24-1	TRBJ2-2	TGTGCCACCAGTGTGGCAGGGGGCAGTGGCACCGGGGAGCTGTTTTTT	CATSVAGGSGTGELFF
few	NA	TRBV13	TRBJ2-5	TGTGCCAGCAGCTACAGGGTCTCGGAGACCCAGTACTTC	CASSYRVSETQYF
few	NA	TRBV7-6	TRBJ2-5	TGTGCCAGCAGCAACCCCCTAGGTGTAGAGACCCAGTACTTC	CASSNPLGVETQYF
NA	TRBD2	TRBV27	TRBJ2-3	TGTGCCAGCAGTCCCCCTGCGGGGAGGGGCGCAGATACGCAGTATTTT	CASSPPAGRGADTQYF
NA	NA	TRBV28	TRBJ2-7	TGTGCCTCCGTGCCGACCGGGTCCTACGAGCAGTACTTC	CASVPTGSYEQYF
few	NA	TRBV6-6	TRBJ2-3	TGTGCCAGCAGTTACATGGGGGCGAGCACAGATACGCAGTATTTT	CASSYMGASTDTQYF
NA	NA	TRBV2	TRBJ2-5	TGTGCCGCCCTGGGGTTCCAAGAGACCCAGTACTTC	CAALGFQETQYF
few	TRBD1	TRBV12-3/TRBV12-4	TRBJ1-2	TGTGCCAGCAGGACAGGGGGCGCCGGCTATGGCTACACCTTC	CASRTGGAGYGYTF
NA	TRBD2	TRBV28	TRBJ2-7	TGTGCCAGCAGCCCAAGACTAGCGGCTTCCTACGAGCAGTACTTC	CASSPRLAASYEQYF
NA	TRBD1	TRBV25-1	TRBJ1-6	TGTGCCAGCAGTGAGTGGGACAGGGATGGATATAATTCACCCCTCCACTTT	CASSEWDRDGYNSPLHF
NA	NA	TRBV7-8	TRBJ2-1	TGTGCCAGCAGCTTTGAGGTAAATGAGCAGTTCTTC	CASSFEVNEQFF
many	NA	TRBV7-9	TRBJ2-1	TGTGCCAGCAGCTTAGCAGGGGGGAAAACCTACAATGAGCAGTTCTTC	CASSLAGGKTYNEQFF
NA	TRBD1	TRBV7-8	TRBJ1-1	TGTGCCAGCAGCTTATCAGGGGGCGTTGAAGCTTTCTTT	CASSLSGGVEAFF
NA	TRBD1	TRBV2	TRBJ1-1	TGTGCCAGCAGGGGGACAGATAAAATCGAAGCTTTCTTT	CASRGTDKIEAFF
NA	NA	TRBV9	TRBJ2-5	TGTGCCAGCAGCGTATCGGGGGGCTCCGGCCGGGAGACCCAGTACTTC	CASSVSGGSGRETQYF
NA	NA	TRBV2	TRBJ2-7	TGTGCCTCCAGGGGCAGAACCTACGAGCAGTACTTC	CASRGRTYEQYF
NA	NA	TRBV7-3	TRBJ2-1	TGTGCCAGCAGCTATAACGAGGGAGGTGAGCAGTTCTTC	CASSYNEGGEQFF
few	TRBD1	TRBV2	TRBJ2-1	TGTGCCACCAAACCTTCCGGGACAGGGACCTACAATGAGCAGTTCTTC	CATKPSGTGTYNEQFF
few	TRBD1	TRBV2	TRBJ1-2	TGTGCCAGCAGTGACTTGACAGGGGGTGACTATGGCTACACCTTC	CASSDLTGGDYGYTF
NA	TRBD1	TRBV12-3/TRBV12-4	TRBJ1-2	TGTGCCAGCAGCCTGGGACAGGGGACCGGCTACACCTTC	CASSLGQGTGYTF
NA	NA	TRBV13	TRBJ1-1	TGTGCCAGCAGCTTACCGGGGAGGGAAGCTTTCTTT	CASSLPGREAFF
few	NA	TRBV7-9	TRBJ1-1	TGTGCCAGCAGCTTAGTATCCGATAACACTGAAGCTTTCTTT	CASSLVSDNTEAFF
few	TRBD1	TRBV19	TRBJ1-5	TGTGCCAGTAGTGTGGGGACAGCTAGCAATCAGCCCCAGCATTTT	CASSVGTASNQPQHF
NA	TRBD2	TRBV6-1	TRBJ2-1	TGTGCCAGCAGTGAAGTTGATAGCGGGATACCGAGCTCCTACAATGAGCAGTTCTTC	CASSEVDSGIPSSYNEQFF